What follows describes a single T cell receptor beta chain. Its antigen is unidentified. This entry is derived from a study of shared clonotypes between healthy human individuals. General study findings and limits: An effect of sequencing depth on clonotype sharing among donors was expected. Memory subsets had estimated richness that was generally smaller than that of naive subsets.

CD45RA+ naive and CD45RA-negative memory subsets were separated from CD4+ cells. The assay ran at deep level. The method was immunoSEQ multiplex PCR; TCRdb's version includes in-frame clones alone and lacks a portion of them. The sample includes about 2 million clones, around 95% of them seen just once. Germline V lookup: CDR1 MNHNS, CDR2 SASEGT. This CDR3 is 14 amino acids long. V was shortened by 11 bases and J by 3 bases, with 17 bases between the two germline ends. The chain employs TRBV6-1 and TRBJ1-5; D unclear. This clonotype originated in a man between 18 and 35 years old in good health. The sample consisted of naive CD4+ T cells sorted from blood. This sample's subset: CD45RA+ positively selected. The CDR3 protein is CASTQELVNQPQHF. CDR3 nucleotides: TGTGCCTCCACTCAGGAGCTGGTCAATCAGCCCCAGCATTTT.